A single sample is the source of the 21 T cell receptor beta chains below, sequenced in a study of T cells in Graves' hyperthyroidism and ophthalmopathy. Amplification yielded TCR beta CDR3 regions, with RNA transcripts as the source. First-round RT-PCR targeting the TCR CDR3 was performed with the HTBI primer set. TCRdb analysed the multiplex PCR reads with MiXCR anew, one entry per CDR3 protein. The sample has 530,000 or so distinct CDR3 sequences, roughly a quarter seen once; the top ten hold approximately 10%. Sequencing was carried out using blood. The receptors derive from a woman aged 25 to 39 with Graves' ophthalmopathy.

CDR3 sequence (DNA): TGTGCCAGCAGTACCACTTGGCGGAACACTGAAGCTTTCTTT. This sequence encodes CASSTTWRNTEAFF. J is TRBJ1-1 and V is TRBV6-1; no clear D. The CDR3 covers 14 residues. V shed 5 bases and J shed 1 base, with 11 bases lying between them. Per the germline V gene, CDR1 is MNHNS and CDR2 is SASEGT.

This clonotype showed up many times. The chain employs TRBV5-1 and TRBJ2-7; D ambiguous. CDR3 size: 17 residues. Germline CDR1 reads SGHRS; CDR2 reads YFSETQ. Deletions cut 0 bases from V and 0 bases from J, with 16 bases between. The CDR3 protein is CASSLAGWGKSSYEQYF. In DNA, the CDR3 is TGCGCCAGCAGCTTGGCCGGATGGGGAAAAAGCTCCTACGAGCAGTACTTC. The complete variable domain, with remaining parts taken from reference TRBV5-1 and TRBJ2-7, reads KAGVTQTPRYLIKTRGQQVTLSCSPISGHRSVSWYQQTPGQGLQFLFEYFSETQRNKGNFPGRFSGRQFSNSRSEMNVSTLELGDSALYLCASSLAGWGKSSYEQYFGPGTRLTVT.

J is TRBJ2-7 and V is TRBV25-1, with 7 nucleotides matching TRBD1. With 5 bases clipped from V and 6 bases from J, the junction kept 7 bases outside the gene matches. The CDR3 is 13 residues long. In germline, CDR1 is MGHDK, CDR2 SYGVNS. Here the CDR3 DNA reads TGTGCCAGCAGTATTCAACAGGGGTTCGAGCAGTACTTC. Residues: CASSIQQGFEQYF.

Ten or more counts support this clonotype. The CDR3 loop reads CASSNRRLPVYGYTF. The CDR3 DNA is TGTGCCAGCAGTAACCGACGGTTACCCGTCTATGGCTACACCTTC. The chain is built from TRBV12-3 or TRBV12-4 and TRBJ1-2, with no clear D. Trimming removed 5 bases at V and 4 bases at J, with 17 bases between. This CDR3 is 15 amino acids long.

This clonotype occurred many times. The V and J genes are TRBV6-2 or TRBV6-3 and TRBJ2-2; the match to TRBD2 covers 12 bases. The CDR3 is 17 amino acids. V lost 2 bases to trimming and J lost 4 bases; unmatched junction nucleotides: 5. Germline loops: CDR1 MNHEY, CDR2 SVGEGT. The CDR3 DNA reads as TGTGCCAGCAGTTACATCACTAGCGGGGGGACCACCGGGGAGCTGTTTTTT. Residues: CASSYITSGGTTGELFF.

This clonotype was seen at least ten times. V and J are TRBV7-9 and TRBJ1-1; the D gene is possibly TRBD1 (5 bases). Germline V CDR1 and CDR2: SEHNR, FQNEAQ (reference sequence). CDR3 length: 16 residues. The ends were cut back, 5 bases at V and 4 bases at J, with 20 bases in the middle. CDR3 region: CASSPRPGPEGTEAFF. CDR3 bases: TGTGCCAGCAGCCCCCGACCGGGGCCCGAGGGCACTGAAGCTTTCTTT.

This clonotype has a count of ten or more. The J gene is TRBJ1-2, the V gene TRBV2; tentatively, D is TRBD1 (6 bases). Trimming stripped 5 bases from V and 2 bases from J, with 15 bases between. Germline CDR1 reads SNHLY; CDR2 reads FYNNEI. There are 15 residues in the CDR3. The CDR3 spells CASSSKGVANYGYTF. The CDR3 DNA sequence: TGTGCCAGCAGTTCGAAGGGGGTAGCGAACTATGGCTACACCTTC.

Written as DNA, the CDR3 is TGTGCCAGCGGTAAGCTAGGGGGAGTCGGGGAGCTGTTTTTT. Its translation: CASGKLGGVGELFF. The rearrangement links TRBV2 to TRBJ2-2, with D possibly TRBD1 on 6 matching bases. Per the germline V gene, CDR1 is SNHLY and CDR2 is FYNNEI. V was trimmed by 8 bases and J by 7 bases, leaving 17 bases between them. This CDR3 is built from 14 residues.

This clonotype was seen ten or more times. This rearrangement joins TRBV30 to TRBJ1-1; the D gene is possibly TRBD1 (6 bases). Germline CDR1 is GTSNPN and CDR2 is SVGIG (reference sequence). This CDR3 spans 11 amino acids. Trimming pared 2 bases from V and 10 bases from J, leaving 11 bases between. DNA for the CDR3: TGTGCCTGGAGTTTCAGGGGATTAGCTTTCTTT. Translating it yields CAWSFRGLAFF. Supplemented by reference TRBV30 and TRBJ1-1, the full variable domain reads SQTIHQWPATLVQPVGSPLSLECTVEGTSNPNLYWYRQAAGRGLQLLFYSVGIGQISSEVPQNLSASRPQDRQFILSSKKLLLSDSGFYLCAWSFRGLAFFGQGTRLTVV.

The table lists this clonotype with many counts. The rearrangement uses TRBV2 and TRBJ1-2; D is unclear. V was pared by 8 bases and J by 5 bases, with 15 bases between. The CDR3 sequence is 13 residues long. The germline V gene has CDR1 SNHLY and CDR2 FYNNEI. The CDR3 DNA reads TGTGCCAGCGCAGACAACCTTTCTTATGGCTACACCTTC. It codes for CASADNLSYGYTF.

This sequence joins TRBV6-1 and TRBJ1-1; maybe TRBD1 (6 bases). Per germline, CDR1 MNHNS and CDR2 SASEGT. The CDR3 is 14 amino acids. V shed 7 bases and J shed 1 base, with 13 bases lying between them. The CDR3 coding sequence is TGTGCCAGCACCCTGGGACAACAGAACACTGAAGCTTTCTTT. Protein product: CASTLGQQNTEAFF.

The chain is built from TRBV12-3 or TRBV12-4 and TRBJ2-7; D gene uncertain. The CDR3 covers 14 residues. V shed 2 bases and J shed 0 bases, with 8 bases lying between them. The CDR3 spells CASSLWRSSYEQYF. For the CDR3, the DNA is TGTGCCAGCAGTTTATGGCGGAGCTCCTACGAGCAGTACTTC.

The table lists this clonotype with many counts. The CDR3 sequence is CASSSRGLGANYGYTF. CDR3 bases: TGTGCCAGCAGTTCTCGAGGCCTAGGGGCTAACTATGGCTACACCTTC. This chain joins TRBV12-3 or TRBV12-4 and TRBJ1-2; the D gene is possibly TRBD1 (5 bases). The CDR3 length is 16 residues. The V end lost 4 bases, the J end lost 0 bases, and 15 bases lay between the germline ends.

This clonotype was seen at least ten times. The chain uses TRBV20-1 and TRBJ2-7; the D is unclear. The V gene lost 2 bases and the J gene lost 2 bases, with 7 bases spanning the gap. Germline assignment: CDR1 DFQATT and CDR2 SNEGSKA (reference sequence). The CDR3 is 12 amino acids. CDR3 in DNA: TGCAGTGCTAGATCCGGAACCTACGAGCAGTACTTC. This codes for CSARSGTYEQYF.

This clonotype appeared a single time. At one of its ends the junction is not consistent with the germline gene, which may arise from a read error. This rearrangement joins TRBV12-3 or TRBV12-4 to TRBJ1-1; D remains unclear. This CDR3 region has 12 residues. The CDR3 coding sequence is TGTACCAGCAGTTTTGGGATGCCTGAAGCTTTCTTT. It is translated as CTSSFGMPEAFF.

This clonotype was seen at least ten times. The rearrangement uses TRBV2 and TRBJ1-1, with TRBD1 as a possible D gene (6 bases). The CDR3 is 13 amino acids. CDR1 SNHLY and CDR2 FYNNEI come from the germline V gene. Trimming removed 10 bases from V and 0 bases from J, with 12 bases in between. CDR3 in DNA: TGTGCCACCCGGACAGAAATGAACACTGAAGCTTTCTTT. Residues: CATRTEMNTEAFF. The complete variable domain, with remaining parts taken from reference TRBV2 and TRBJ1-1, reads EPEVTQTPSHQVTQMGQEVILRCVPISNHLYFYWYRQILGQKVEFLVSFYNNEISEKSEIFDDQFSVERPDGSNFTLKIRSTKLEDSAMYFCATRTEMNTEAFFGQGTRLTVV.

This clonotype was counted ten times or more. The J gene is TRBJ2-2, the V gene TRBV6-4; D remains unclear. The V gene's germline CDR1 is MRHNA and CDR2 SNTAGT. Trimming cost V 5 bases and J 1 base, with 17 bases left between them. CDR3 size: 17 residues. The CDR3 coding sequence is TGTGCCAGCAGTCCGGACGTGGCGCCGCGGAACACCGGGGAGCTGTTTTTT. Its protein product is CASSPDVAPRNTGELFF.

Ten or more counts support this clonotype. The J gene is TRBJ1-1, the V gene TRBV11-2, with D possibly matching TRBD1 (6 bases). The length of the CDR3 is 11 residues. Germline CDR1 SGHAT, CDR2 FQNNGV. Between the trimmed V and J ends, which lost 3 bases and 13 bases, there was a span of 12 bases. CDR3 nucleotides: TGTGCCAGCAGCTTGGGGGCTGAGGATTTCTTT. Its protein is CASSLGAEDFF.

The chain is built from TRBV20-1 and TRBJ1-2; no firm D call. Trimming took off 0 bases at V and 3 bases at J, with 11 bases between the two ends. Germline V gene sequence: CDR1 DFQATT, CDR2 SNEGSKA (reference sequence). The CDR3 consists of 14 residues. CDR3 coding DNA: TGCAGTGCTAGAGATGGTGCCAGCTACTATGGCTACACCTTC. Protein product: CSARDGASYYGYTF.

This clonotype was picked up many times. This chain joins TRBV10-3 and TRBJ2-7; D uncertain. Germline assignment: CDR1 ENHRY and CDR2 SYGVKD. This CDR3 is built from 13 residues. V shed 2 bases and J shed 5 bases, with 10 bases lying between them. The CDR3 loop is CAISEDLPHEQYF. CDR3 DNA: TGTGCCATCAGTGAGGACCTTCCCCACGAGCAGTACTTC.

This clonotype has only a few counts. V gene TRBV6-5 combines with J gene TRBJ1-6; weak D call: TRBD1 (5 bases). Germline loops: CDR1 MNHEY, CDR2 SVGAGI. Trimming stripped 2 bases from V and 5 bases from J, with 13 bases between. CDR3 length: 16 residues. This chain's CDR3 is CASSYRAGMDNSPLHF. The CDR3, as DNA: TGTGCCAGCAGTTACAGGGCAGGGATGGATAATTCACCCCTCCACTTT.